This record looks at one TCR beta chain sequence and its context. Its cognate antigen is unknown. Other nucleotide sequences from this sample produce the same CDR3. This sample was taken from a study of shared clonotypes between healthy human individuals. Study conclusions and caveats: Clonotype sharing across donors was expected to vary with sequencing depth.

Naive CD8 isolation took CD45RO-negative cells positively selected for CCR7 and excluded terminally differentiated effector memory CD45RA+ cells. All donors were healthy HIV-negative adults lacking recent acute infections or vaccinations. Sequencing used immunoSEQ multiplex PCR; TCRdb keeps in-frame clones, though not all of them. The table has fewer than 700,000 clones, about 95% seen once. From germline, CDR1 is LNHDA and CDR2 SQIVND (reference sequence). This CDR3 has 14 residues. Trimming left V 3 bases short and J 4 bases short, with 10 bases between. The receptor was derived from a woman in her thirties in good health. The specimen was naive CD8+ T cells sorted from blood. V usage is TRBV19 and J usage is TRBJ1-5; maybe TRBD1 (5 bases). The CDR3 coding sequence is TGTGCCAGTAGTATCCGCGACAGTAATCAGCCCCAGCATTTT. Translated, it gives CASSIRDSNQPQHF.